Below are 7 T cell receptor beta chains sequenced from a single sample in a study of blood T cell repertoires in COVID-19. Method: immunoSEQ multiplex PCR; TCRdb's copy keeps in-frame clones and lacks some. This sample has around 98,000 clones, with 65% to 90% found just once. Specimen: peripheral blood. The receptors derive from a man aged 65-85 years with active or convalescent COVID-19.

The chain employs TRBV5-6 and TRBJ1-4; 11 nucleotides match TRBD1. The V segment lost 3 bases and the J segment 10 bases; nucleotides outside the gene matches: 5. Germline values: CDR1 SGHDT, CDR2 YYEEEE. This CDR3 is 14 amino acids long. As DNA, the CDR3 is TGTGCCAGCAGCTCCCGGGACAGGGGGGGAAAACTGTTTTTT. Residues: CASSSRDRGGKLFF.

The CDR3 sequence: CSVATGVAQPQHF. For the CDR3, the DNA is TGCAGCGTCGCGACAGGGGTGGCTCAGCCCCAGCATTTT. The chain uses TRBV29-1 and TRBJ1-5; 8 nucleotides align to TRBD1. The junction had 7 bases not matched to a gene; V was cut back by 6 bases and J by 6 bases. Germline V gene data show CDR1 as SQVTM and CDR2 as ANQGSEA. The CDR3 length is 13 residues.

This chain connects TRBV18 to TRBJ2-2; possible D gene TRBD2, 6 bases. V was cut by 5 bases and J by 3 bases, with 13 bases left in between. Germline V lookup: CDR1 KGHSH, CDR2 LQKENI. This CDR3 region has 15 residues. CDR3: CASSFGVADTGELFF. In nucleotides, the CDR3 is TGTGCCAGCTCATTCGGGGTAGCGGACACCGGGGAGCTGTTTTTT.

The chain is built from TRBV30 and TRBJ2-5; tentatively, D is TRBD1 (6 bases). Per the germline V gene, CDR1 is GTSNPN and CDR2 is SVGIG (reference sequence). This CDR3 spans 13 amino acids. V lost 1 base and J 7 bases, leaving 13 bases between the germline ends. The CDR3 protein is CAWSGELGGTQYF. In nucleotides, the CDR3 is TGTGCCTGGAGTGGAGAGCTAGGGGGGACCCAGTACTTC.

This clone came up many times. The rearrangement joins TRBV4-3 to TRBJ1-2; D call uncertain. Germline loops: CDR1 LGHNA, CDR2 YSLEER. The CDR3 sequence is 18 residues long. V lost 0 bases and J lost 8, with 25 bases in between. The CDR3: CASSQDSAGRSLGIGYTF. DNA for the CDR3: TGCGCCAGCAGCCAAGATTCGGCCGGGAGGAGCCTTGGGATCGGCTACACCTTC.

The rearrangement links TRBV5-1 to TRBJ2-7; 9 nucleotides align to TRBD2. Germline CDR1 is SGHRS and CDR2 is YFSETQ. This CDR3 has 16 residues. Trimming at V came to 0 bases and at J to 1 base, leaving 5 bases not matched to a gene. CDR3 nucleotide sequence: TGCGCCAGCAGCTTGGCGCGGCTAGCGGGGTCCTACGAGCAGTACTTC. Translating it yields CASSLARLAGSYEQYF.

This clone was counted once. This chain uses TRBV27 with TRBJ2-7, with D perhaps matching TRBD1 (7 bases). The CDR3 extends over 16 amino acids. V was pared by 0 bases and J by 2 bases, with 14 bases between. CDR1 is MNHEY, CDR2 SMNVEV, per germline (reference sequence). The CDR3 DNA reads as TGTGCCAGCAGTTTATCGGCGACAGGGAGGCCCTACGAGCAGTACTTC. Its protein product is CASSLSATGRPYEQYF.